Below, one TCR beta chain is given with its context. This specimen includes other DNA sequences encoding the same CDR3. V lost 2 bases and J lost 2; bases outside the gene matches: 2. Germline loops: CDR1 MNHEY, CDR2 SVGAGI. This CDR3 is 15 amino acids long. Authors' analysis steps: Using reference gene primer amplification, nucleated cell counts were estimated. TCRdb's table, derived via immunoSEQ multiplex PCR, lists solely in-frame clones and lacks some. From that table come the V and J calls and clone size; the DNA was used to work out D and trimming. The sample consists of 150,000 to 200,000 clones, about 86% of them appearing once. This entry belongs to a study of blood T cell repertoires in COVID-19. Overall study context: The study drew acute and convalescent COVID-19 samples from the United States, Italy and Spain. The analysed material was cDNA or gDNA that came from T cells, B-cell-depleted T cells, or PBMCs.

This clonotype originated in a woman aged 25 to 39 with active or convalescent COVID-19. V is TRBV6-5 and J is TRBJ1-2; 10 positions agree with TRBD1. The specimen was peripheral blood. CDR3: CASSYGTGANYGYTF. CDR3 DNA sequence: TGTGCCAGCAGTTACGGGACAGGGGCCAACTATGGCTACACCTTC.